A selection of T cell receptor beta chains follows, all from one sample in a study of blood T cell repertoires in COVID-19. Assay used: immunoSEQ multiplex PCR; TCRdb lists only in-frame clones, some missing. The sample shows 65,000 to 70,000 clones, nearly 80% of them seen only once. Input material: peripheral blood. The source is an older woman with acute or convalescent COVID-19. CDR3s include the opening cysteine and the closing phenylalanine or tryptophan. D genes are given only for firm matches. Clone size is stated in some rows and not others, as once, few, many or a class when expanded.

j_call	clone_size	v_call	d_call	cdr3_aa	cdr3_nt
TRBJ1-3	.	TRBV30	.	CAWSAEGVIGNTIYF	TGTGCCTGGAGTGCCGAAGGAGTTATTGGAAACACCATATATTTT
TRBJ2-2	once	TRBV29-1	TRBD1	CSVVGTGLAGELFF	TGCAGCGTTGTTGGGACAGGGCTCGCCGGGGAGCTGTTTTTT
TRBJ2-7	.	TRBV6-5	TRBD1	CASRRDRDASYEQYF	TGTGCCAGCCGTCGGGACAGGGACGCTTCCTACGAGCAGTACTTC
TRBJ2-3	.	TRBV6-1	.	CASREGRWAVRDTQYF	TGTGCCAGCAGGGAAGGCAGGTGGGCCGTACGAGATACGCAGTATTTT
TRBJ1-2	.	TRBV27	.	CAPRMGGGVGNYGYTF	TGTGCCCCACGCATGGGGGGGGGAGTAGGTAACTATGGCTACACCTTC
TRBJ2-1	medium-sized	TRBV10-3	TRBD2	CAISRAGGDYNEQFF	TGTGCCATCAGCCGAGCGGGGGGGGACTACAATGAGCAGTTCTTC
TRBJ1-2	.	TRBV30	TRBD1	CAWSPGQGGYTF	TGTGCCTGGAGTCCAGGACAGGGAGGCTACACCTTC
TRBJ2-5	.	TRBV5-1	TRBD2	CASSPTMSGGPGIQETQYF	TGCGCCAGCAGCCCCACGATGAGCGGGGGGCCGGGTATTCAAGAGACCCAGTACTTC
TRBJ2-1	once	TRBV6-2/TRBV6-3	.	CASSYPAGDYNEQFF	TGTGCCAGCAGTTATCCCGCTGGAGACTACAATGAGCAGTTCTTC
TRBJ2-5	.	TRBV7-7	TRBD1	CASSLGAGGEETQYF	TGTGCTAGCAGCTTAGGAGCAGGGGGAGAAGAGACCCAGTACTTC
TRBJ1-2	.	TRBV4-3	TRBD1	CASSQGPGQGTRYGYTF	TGCGCCAGCAGCCAAGGGCCGGGACAGGGGACCCGTTATGGCTACACCTTC
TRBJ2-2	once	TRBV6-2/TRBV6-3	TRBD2	CASSYAVTSGRELFF	TGTGCCAGCAGTTACGCCGTGACTAGCGGGCGGGAGCTGTTTTTT
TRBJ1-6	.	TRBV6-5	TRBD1	CASRRQGDSPLHF	TGTGCCAGCAGGAGACAGGGGGATTCACCCCTCCACTTT
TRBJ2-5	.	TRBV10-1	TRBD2	CASSRGGRETQYF	TGCGCCAGCAGCCGCGGGGGGAGAGAGACCCAGTACTTC
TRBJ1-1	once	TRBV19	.	CASSTPGVGGTEAFF	TGTGCCAGTAGTACCCCAGGGGTTGGGGGCACTGAAGCTTTCTTT
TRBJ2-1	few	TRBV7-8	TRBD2	CASSLRTGGIYNEQFF	TGTGCCAGCAGCTTAAGGACGGGAGGTATCTACAATGAGCAGTTCTTC
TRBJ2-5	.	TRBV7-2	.	CASSPSRVEETQYF	TGTGCCAGCAGCCCCAGCCGGGTCGAAGAGACCCAGTACTTC
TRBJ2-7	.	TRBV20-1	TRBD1	CSASSGQGIGHEQYF	TGCAGTGCTAGTTCCGGACAGGGAATAGGTCACGAGCAGTACTTC
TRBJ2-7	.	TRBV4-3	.	CASSQDEAYEQYF	TGCGCCAGCAGCCAAGATGAGGCCTACGAGCAGTACTTC
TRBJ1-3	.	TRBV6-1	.	CASSEGGSSGNTIYF	TGTGCCAGCAGTGAAGGAGGGTCCTCTGGAAACACCATATATTTT
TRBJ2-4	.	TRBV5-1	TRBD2	CASSPRPSGGGGDIQYF	TGCGCCAGCAGCCCCCGTCCTAGCGGGGGCGGTGGGGACATTCAGTACTTC
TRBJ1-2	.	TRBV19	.	CASYGTPYGYTF	TGTGCCAGTTACGGGACACCTTATGGCTACACCTTC
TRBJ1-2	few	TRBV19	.	CATFSWQDYGYTF	TGTGCCACCTTCTCCTGGCAGGACTATGGCTACACCTTC
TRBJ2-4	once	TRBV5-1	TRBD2	CASSFSSGGPGEQYF	TGCGCCAGCAGCTTCTCGAGCGGGGGCCCGGGGGAACAGTACTTC
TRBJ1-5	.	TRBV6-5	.	CASSPKPVQPQHF	TGTGCCAGCAGCCCGAAGCCCGTCCAGCCCCAGCATTTT
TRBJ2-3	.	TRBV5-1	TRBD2	CASSRELAGGIDTQYF	TGCGCCAGCAGCCGAGAACTAGCGGGGGGGATAGATACGCAGTATTTT
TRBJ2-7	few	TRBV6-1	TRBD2	CASSEGRGGVYEQYF	TGTGCCAGCAGTGAAGGTCGGGGGGGAGTGTACGAGCAGTACTTC